This section outlines one T cell receptor beta chain sequence together with its context. The antigen is not known. Looked up from germline, CDR1 is MDHEN and CDR2 is SYDVKM. The CDR3 has 15 amino acids. Trimming stripped 1 base from V and 6 bases from J, with 10 bases between. This sample is part of a study of identical twins. General observations from the study: Out-of-frame TCR alpha sharing in monozygotic twins exceeded recombination model predictions.

Each CDR3 protein gets one entry after TCRdb re-called the 5' RACE reads with MiXCR. The sample shows about 530,000 distinct CDR3 sequences, around 20% of them seen only once. Separately, the same data were catalogued under a study of yellow fever vaccine responses in identical twins.

The chain recombines TRBV28 with TRBJ1-6; D unresolved. The TCR originated in a woman aged 18-35 years in good health. The sequencing sample was made of CD4+ T cells sorted from blood. As DNA, the CDR3 is TGTGCCAGCAGTTTATATGGGGTTTCTAATTCACCCCTCCACTTT. It specifies CASSLYGVSNSPLHF. The whole variable domain, filled in from reference TRBV28 and TRBJ1-6, reads DVKVTQSSRYLVKRTGEKVFLECVQDMDHENMFWYRQDPGLGLRLIYFSYDVKMKEKGDIPEGYSVSREKKERFSLILESASTNQTSMYLCASSLYGVSNSPLHFGNGTRLTVT.